A selection of T cell receptor beta chains follows, all from one sample in a study of cytomegalovirus exposure and HLA in healthy donors. The data were produced by immunoSEQ multiplex PCR, yet TCRdb's version contains in-frame clones alone and is incomplete. The table shows roughly 80,000 clones, with approximately 66% occurring only once. The sample was PBMCs. Receptors were obtained from a male donor in good health and CMV-seropositive. Both conserved end residues are trimmed from each CDR3. Expanded clones get a size class; other rows say once, few or many, or leave the size out.

cdr3_aa	v_call	j_call	clone_size
ASSLEQGIYGYT	TRBV11-2	TRBJ1-2	NA
ASSPGQGVVYEQY	TRBV7-6	TRBJ2-7	NA
ASSLQAYSGANVLT	TRBV7-8	TRBJ2-6	NA
ASSYHSTGPNPEAF	TRBV6-5	TRBJ1-1	few
ASSSEQGASF	TRBV6-5	TRBJ1-1	NA
ASSLSGPYNEQF	TRBV7-2	TRBJ2-1	NA
ASSYGQGGETQY	TRBV6-5	TRBJ2-5	NA
ASSSTSEKLF	TRBV7-3	TRBJ1-4	NA
ASSVATPNSYNEQF	TRBV9	TRBJ2-1	NA
ASSSSGGLWDGYT	TRBV7-9	TRBJ1-2	NA
ASSLSGTGSTGELF	TRBV7-8	TRBJ2-2	few
ASMGGGSNTGELF	TRBV19	TRBJ2-2	NA
ASSVTYNEQF	TRBV4-2	TRBJ2-1	few
ASSSGQGYEQY	TRBV28	TRBJ2-7	NA
ASSDAGVTDTQY	TRBV25-1	TRBJ2-3	NA
SVWGGNTEAF	TRBV29-1	TRBJ1-1	NA
ASSIGEREIADTQY	TRBV19	TRBJ2-3	NA
ASRAYNEQF	TRBV6-5	TRBJ2-1	NA
ASSLAVAGAEKLF	TRBV5-6	TRBJ1-4	few
ASSIGRERNQPQH	TRBV7-8	TRBJ1-5	NA
AISESREGGYT	TRBV10-3	TRBJ1-2	NA
ASSARGQGAGELF	TRBV7-2	TRBJ2-2	NA
ASQPGGSYNEQF	TRBV6-6	TRBJ2-1	NA
ASRTGGEETQY	TRBV19	TRBJ2-5	NA
ATRLGLDSTDTQY	TRBV6-1	TRBJ2-3	NA
SVATTYEQY	TRBV29-1	TRBJ2-7	NA
ASSQSDSPLH	TRBV6-5	TRBJ1-6	few
ASSLGLAGEETQY	TRBV7-9	TRBJ2-5	NA
AISEGGDEKLF	TRBV10-3	TRBJ1-4	NA
ASSLQSRTGGYEQY	TRBV5-1	TRBJ2-7	NA
ASRDPTGGHWSNQPQH	TRBV2	TRBJ1-5	NA
ASRLMPLDIATNEKLF	TRBV28	TRBJ1-4	NA
ASGSRGLQETQY	TRBV12-5	TRBJ2-5	NA
ASRTPTGSNYGYT	TRBV28	TRBJ1-2	NA
ASSPDGLGTDTQY	TRBV18	TRBJ2-3	once
ATSRWSSYEQY	TRBV15	TRBJ2-7	NA
ASSALANNEQF	TRBV10-2	TRBJ2-1	few
ASSTLRVDNQPQH	TRBV19	TRBJ1-5	NA
ASSIGGQGVTLAQH	TRBV19	TRBJ1-5	NA
ASRLGQGAGTGELF	TRBV28	TRBJ2-2	NA
ASSPRQGGGEKLF	TRBV7-2	TRBJ1-4	NA
AWSDRGSPVGTGELF	TRBV30	TRBJ2-2	once
ASSGGQGSEPQH	TRBV6-1	TRBJ1-5	few
ASSLQGAELSYEQY	TRBV7-6	TRBJ2-7	NA
ASSLAGSGGYNEQF	TRBV7-7	TRBJ2-1	few
ASSFLIAVHNEQF	TRBV7-8	TRBJ2-1	NA
ASSIGGNTEAF	TRBV19	TRBJ1-1	few
ATSRDLVDGAETQY	TRBV15	TRBJ2-5	once
ASSPVGTAATEAF	TRBV5-4	TRBJ1-1	NA
ASSLNGQGRNT	TRBV28	TRBJ1-2	NA
ASSFTGGGYTEAF	TRBV5-6	TRBJ1-1	once
ASSQVGLSYEQY	TRBV4-2	TRBJ2-7	NA
ASSQDKRGPAFGANVLT	TRBV4-1	TRBJ2-6	NA
ASSARLAGAINEQF	TRBV5-6	TRBJ2-1	NA
ASSEIVGQRQETQY	TRBV5-4	TRBJ2-5	NA
ASSPTGGAEETQY	TRBV5-8	TRBJ2-5	NA
ASNQLQGAGKQPQH	TRBV19	TRBJ1-5	NA
AWSKDRRSTNEKLF	TRBV30	TRBJ1-4	NA